What follows are 3 T cell receptor beta chains derived from one specimen sequenced in a study of technical replicates of blood from a few donors. Method: immunoSEQ multiplex PCR; TCRdb's copy keeps in-frame clones and lacks some. The top ten hold approximately 0.4% of the sample, which has around 71,000 clones, more than 90% seen once. The specimen sequenced was T cells isolated from PBMCs. The receptors derive from a human donor in good health.

The rearrangement uses TRBV7-9 and TRBJ1-4, with D maybe TRBD1 (6 bases). Looked up from germline, CDR1 is SEHNR and CDR2 is FQNEAQ (reference sequence). V shed 5 bases and J shed 6 bases, with 13 bases lying between them. The CDR3 contains 14 residues. The CDR3 DNA follows: TGTGCCAGCAGCCTGTACAGGGCGGATGAAAAACTGTTTTTT. This gives the protein CASSLYRADEKLFF.

V usage is TRBV18 and J usage is TRBJ1-5; TRBD1 is a possible D gene (5 bases). Germline CDR1 reads KGHSH; CDR2 reads LQKENI. This CDR3 is 15 amino acids long. V lost 4 bases, J lost 1 base, and 11 bases lay in between. The CDR3 reads CASSLAGMSNQPQHF. The CDR3 nucleotides are TGTGCCAGCTCACTAGCAGGGATGAGCAATCAGCCCCAGCATTTT.

The rearrangement joins TRBV10-3 to TRBJ1-5; D unresolved. Germline V gene data show CDR1 as ENHRY and CDR2 as SYGVKD. Trimming removed 0 bases at V and 7 bases at J, with 13 bases between. The CDR3 is 15 amino acids. The CDR3 sequence: CAISESIAFTQPQHF. CDR3 coding DNA: TGTGCCATCAGTGAGTCGATAGCATTTACCCAGCCCCAGCATTTT.